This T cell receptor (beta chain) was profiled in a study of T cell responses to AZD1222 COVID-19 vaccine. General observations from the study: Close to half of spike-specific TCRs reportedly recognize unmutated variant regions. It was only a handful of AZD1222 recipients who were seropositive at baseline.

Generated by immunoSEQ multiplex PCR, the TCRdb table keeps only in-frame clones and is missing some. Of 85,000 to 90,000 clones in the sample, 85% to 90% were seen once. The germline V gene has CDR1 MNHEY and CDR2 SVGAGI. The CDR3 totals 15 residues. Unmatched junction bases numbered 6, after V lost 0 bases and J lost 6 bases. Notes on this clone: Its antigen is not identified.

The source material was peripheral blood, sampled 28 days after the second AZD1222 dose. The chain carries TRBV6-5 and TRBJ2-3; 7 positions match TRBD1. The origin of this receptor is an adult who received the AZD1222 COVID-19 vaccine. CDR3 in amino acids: CASSYSDRVGDTQYF. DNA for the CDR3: TGTGCCAGCAGTTACTCAGACAGGGTTGGTGATACGCAGTATTTT.